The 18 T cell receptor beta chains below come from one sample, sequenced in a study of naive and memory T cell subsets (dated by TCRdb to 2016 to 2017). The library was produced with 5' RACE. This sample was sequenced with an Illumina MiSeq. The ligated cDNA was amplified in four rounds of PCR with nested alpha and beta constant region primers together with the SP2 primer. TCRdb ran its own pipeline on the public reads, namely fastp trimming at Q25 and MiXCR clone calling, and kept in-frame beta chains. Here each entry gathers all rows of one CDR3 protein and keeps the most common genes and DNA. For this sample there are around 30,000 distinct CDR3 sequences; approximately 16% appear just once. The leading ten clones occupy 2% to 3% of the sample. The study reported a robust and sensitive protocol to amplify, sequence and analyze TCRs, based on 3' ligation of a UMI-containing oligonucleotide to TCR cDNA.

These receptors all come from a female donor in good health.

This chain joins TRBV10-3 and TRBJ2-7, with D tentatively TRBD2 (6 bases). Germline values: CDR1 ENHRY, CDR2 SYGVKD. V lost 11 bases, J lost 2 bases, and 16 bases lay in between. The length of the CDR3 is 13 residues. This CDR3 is CAASPGLPYEQYF. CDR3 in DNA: TGTGCCGCCTCACCGGGACTCCCCTACGAGCAGTACTTC.

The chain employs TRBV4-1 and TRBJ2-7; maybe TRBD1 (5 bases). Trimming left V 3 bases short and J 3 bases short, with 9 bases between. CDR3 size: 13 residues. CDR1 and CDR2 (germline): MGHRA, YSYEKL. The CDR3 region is CASSQAGRYEQYF. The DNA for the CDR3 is TGCGCCAGCAGCCAGGCAGGGCGCTACGAGCAGTACTTC.

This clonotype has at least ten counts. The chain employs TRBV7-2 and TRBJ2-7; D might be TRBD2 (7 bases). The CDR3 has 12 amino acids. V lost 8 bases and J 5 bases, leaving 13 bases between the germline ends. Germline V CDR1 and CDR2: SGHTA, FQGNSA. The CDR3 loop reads CASGGGGHEQYF. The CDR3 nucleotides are TGTGCCAGCGGAGGGGGGGGCCACGAGCAGTACTTC. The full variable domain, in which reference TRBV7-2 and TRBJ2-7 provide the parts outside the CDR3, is GAGVSQSPSNKVTEKGKDVELRCDPISGHTALYWYRQSLGQGLEFLIYFQGNSAPDKSGLPSDRFSAERTGGSVSTLTIQRTQQEDSAVYLCASGGGGHEQYFGPGTRLTVT.

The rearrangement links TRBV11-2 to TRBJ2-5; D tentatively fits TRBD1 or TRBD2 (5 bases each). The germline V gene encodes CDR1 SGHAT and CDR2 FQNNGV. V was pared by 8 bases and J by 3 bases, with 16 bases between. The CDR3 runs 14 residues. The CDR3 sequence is CASLRDRGEETQYF. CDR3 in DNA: TGTGCCAGCCTCAGGGACCGGGGAGAAGAGACCCAGTACTTC.

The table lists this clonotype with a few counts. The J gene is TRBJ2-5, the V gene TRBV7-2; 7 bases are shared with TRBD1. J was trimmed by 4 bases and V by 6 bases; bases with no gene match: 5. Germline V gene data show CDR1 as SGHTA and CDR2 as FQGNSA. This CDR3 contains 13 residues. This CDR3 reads CASSKDRAETQYF. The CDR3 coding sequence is TGTGCCAGCAGTAAAGACAGGGCAGAGACCCAGTACTTC.

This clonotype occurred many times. DNA for the CDR3: TGCAGTGCTAGGGGGGGGGCAGGGCCTAATTCACCCCTCCACTTT. It yields the protein CSARGGAGPNSPLHF. The rearrangement links TRBV20-1 to TRBJ1-6; D possibly corresponds to TRBD1 (6 bases). V lost 3 bases and J 6 bases, leaving 15 bases between the germline ends. The CDR3 spans 15 residues. Germline CDR1 is DFQATT and CDR2 is SNEGSKA (reference sequence).

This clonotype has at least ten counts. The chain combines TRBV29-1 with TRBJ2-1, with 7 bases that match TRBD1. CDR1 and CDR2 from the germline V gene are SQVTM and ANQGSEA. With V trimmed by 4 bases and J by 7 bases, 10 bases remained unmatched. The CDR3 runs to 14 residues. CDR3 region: CSVAAGGRGNEQFF. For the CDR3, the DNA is TGCAGCGTTGCTGCAGGGGGAAGAGGGAATGAGCAGTTCTTC.

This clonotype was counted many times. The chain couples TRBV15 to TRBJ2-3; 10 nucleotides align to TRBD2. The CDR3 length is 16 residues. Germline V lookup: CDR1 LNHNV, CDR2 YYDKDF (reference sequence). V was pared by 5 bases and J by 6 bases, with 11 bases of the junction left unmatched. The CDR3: CATSGGGLASRDTQYF. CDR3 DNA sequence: TGTGCCACCAGCGGGGGGGGACTAGCGTCTCGCGATACGCAGTATTTT. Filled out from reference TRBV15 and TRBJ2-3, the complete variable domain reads DAMVIQNPRYQVTQFGKPVTLSCSQTLNHNVMYWYQQKSSQAPKLLFHYYDKDFNNEADTPDNFQSRRPNTSFCFLDIRSPGLGDTAMYLCATSGGGLASRDTQYFGPGTRLTVL.

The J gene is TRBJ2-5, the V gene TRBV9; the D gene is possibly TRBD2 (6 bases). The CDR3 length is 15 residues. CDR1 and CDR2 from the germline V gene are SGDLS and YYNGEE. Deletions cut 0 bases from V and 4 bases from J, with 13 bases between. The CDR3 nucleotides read TGTGCCAGCAGCGTAGAACCCGGGGGAAGAGAGACCCAGTACTTC. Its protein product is CASSVEPGGRETQYF.

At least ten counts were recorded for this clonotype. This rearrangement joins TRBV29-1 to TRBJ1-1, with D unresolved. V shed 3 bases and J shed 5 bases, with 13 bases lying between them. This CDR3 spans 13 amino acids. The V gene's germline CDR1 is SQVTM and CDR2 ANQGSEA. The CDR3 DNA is TGCAGCGTTGAGTTCGGTATGGATACTGAAGCTTTCTTT. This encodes CSVEFGMDTEAFF. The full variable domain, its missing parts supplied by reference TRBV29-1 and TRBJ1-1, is SAVISQKPSRDICQRGTSLTIQCQVDSQVTMMFWYRQQPGQSLTLIATANQGSEATYESGFVIDKFPISRPNLTFSTLTVSNMSPEDSSIYLCSVEFGMDTEAFFGQGTRLTVV.

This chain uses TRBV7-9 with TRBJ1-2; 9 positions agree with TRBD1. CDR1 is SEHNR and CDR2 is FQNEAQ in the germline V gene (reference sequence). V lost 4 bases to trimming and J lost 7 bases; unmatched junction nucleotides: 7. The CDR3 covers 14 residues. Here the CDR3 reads CASSSGQGFVGYTF. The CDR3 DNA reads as TGTGCCAGCAGCTCCGGACAGGGGTTTGTTGGCTACACCTTC.

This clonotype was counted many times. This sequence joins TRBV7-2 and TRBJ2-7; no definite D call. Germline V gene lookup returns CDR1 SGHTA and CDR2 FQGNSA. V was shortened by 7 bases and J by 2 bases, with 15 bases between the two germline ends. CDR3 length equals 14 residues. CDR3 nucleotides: TGTGCCAGCACCGATATTGCAGGCCCCTACGAGCAGTACTTC. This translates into CASTDIAGPYEQYF. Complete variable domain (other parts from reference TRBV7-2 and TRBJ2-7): GAGVSQSPSNKVTEKGKDVELRCDPISGHTALYWYRQSLGQGLEFLIYFQGNSAPDKSGLPSDRFSAERTGGSVSTLTIQRTQQEDSAVYLCASTDIAGPYEQYFGPGTRLTVT.

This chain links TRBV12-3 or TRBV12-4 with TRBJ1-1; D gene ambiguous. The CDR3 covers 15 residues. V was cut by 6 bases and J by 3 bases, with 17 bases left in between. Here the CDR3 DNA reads TGTGCCAGCAGCTCCCTGACAAGGGCTTACACTGAAGCTTTCTTT. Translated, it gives CASSSLTRAYTEAFF.

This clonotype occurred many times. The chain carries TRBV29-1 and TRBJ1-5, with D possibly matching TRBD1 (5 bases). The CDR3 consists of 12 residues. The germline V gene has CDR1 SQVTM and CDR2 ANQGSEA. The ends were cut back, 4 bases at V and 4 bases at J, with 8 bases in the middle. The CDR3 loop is CSVAEGNQPQHF. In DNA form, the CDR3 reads TGCAGCGTTGCTGAGGGGAATCAGCCCCAGCATTTT.

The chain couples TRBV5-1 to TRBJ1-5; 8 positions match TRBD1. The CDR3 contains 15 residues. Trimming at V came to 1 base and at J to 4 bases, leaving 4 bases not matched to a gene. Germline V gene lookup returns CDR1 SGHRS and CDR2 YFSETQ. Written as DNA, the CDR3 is TGCGCCAGCAGCTTGACCGGACAGGGTAATCAGCCCCAGCATTTT. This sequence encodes CASSLTGQGNQPQHF.

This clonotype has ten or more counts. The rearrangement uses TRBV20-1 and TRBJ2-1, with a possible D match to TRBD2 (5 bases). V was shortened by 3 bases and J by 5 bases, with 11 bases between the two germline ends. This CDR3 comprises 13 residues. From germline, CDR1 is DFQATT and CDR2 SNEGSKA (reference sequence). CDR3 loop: CSARGTSHNEQFF. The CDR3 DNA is TGCAGTGCTAGGGGAACTAGTCACAATGAGCAGTTCTTC.

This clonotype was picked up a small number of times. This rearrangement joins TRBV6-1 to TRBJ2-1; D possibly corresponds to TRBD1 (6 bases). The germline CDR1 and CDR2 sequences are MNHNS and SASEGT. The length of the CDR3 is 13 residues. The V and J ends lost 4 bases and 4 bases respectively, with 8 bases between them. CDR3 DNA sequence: TGTGCCAGCAGTGTGGGACAATACAATGAGCAGTTCTTC. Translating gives CASSVGQYNEQFF.

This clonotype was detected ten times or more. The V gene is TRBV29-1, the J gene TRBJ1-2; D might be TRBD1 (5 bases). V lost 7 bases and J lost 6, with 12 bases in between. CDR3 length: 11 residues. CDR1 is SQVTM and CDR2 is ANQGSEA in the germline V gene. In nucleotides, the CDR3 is TGCAGCGCCCCTGGGGCGGATGGCTACACCTTC. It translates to CSAPGADGYTF.